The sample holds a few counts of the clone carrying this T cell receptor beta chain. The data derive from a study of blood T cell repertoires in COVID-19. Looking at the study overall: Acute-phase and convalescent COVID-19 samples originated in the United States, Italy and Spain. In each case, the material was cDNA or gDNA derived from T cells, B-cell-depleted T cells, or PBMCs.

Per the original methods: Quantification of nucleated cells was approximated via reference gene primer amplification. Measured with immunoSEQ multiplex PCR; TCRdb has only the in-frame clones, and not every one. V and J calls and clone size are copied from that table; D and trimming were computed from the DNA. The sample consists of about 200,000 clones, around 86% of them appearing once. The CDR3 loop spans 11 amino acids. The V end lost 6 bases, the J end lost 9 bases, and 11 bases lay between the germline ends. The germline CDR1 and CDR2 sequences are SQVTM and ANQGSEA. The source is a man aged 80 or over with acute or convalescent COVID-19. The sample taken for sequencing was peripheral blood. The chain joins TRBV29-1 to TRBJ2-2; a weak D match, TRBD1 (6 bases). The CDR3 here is CSVQQGRELFF. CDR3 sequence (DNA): TGCAGCGTACAACAGGGCAGGGAGCTGTTTTTT.